One sample yielded the 9 T cell receptor beta chains listed below, sequenced in a study of blood T cells in healthy people across ages. PCR was performed a second time for roughly 7 to 12 cycles using a sample-barcoded 5' primer and a J-beta primer mix. TCRdb re-called the 5' RACE reads through MiXCR, storing one row per CDR3 protein. The sample yields some 1.1 million distinct CDR3 sequences, more than 30% seen once. Specimen: blood. The receptors originated from a man aged 18-30 years in good health.

The chain recombines TRBV20-1 with TRBJ1-2; maybe TRBD1 (6 bases). This CDR3 comprises 12 residues. V lost 6 bases and J lost 6, with 14 bases in between. Germline-derived CDR1 and CDR2 are DFQATT and SNEGSKA (reference sequence). The CDR3 reads CSAQGQADGYTF. CDR3 nucleotides: TGCAGTGCCCAGGGGCAGGCGGATGGCTACACCTTC.

This clonotype was counted a few times. The gene calls are TRBV25-1 and TRBJ1-2; TRBD1 matches 9 bases. Germline V lookup: CDR1 MGHDK, CDR2 SYGVNS. The CDR3 spans 15 residues. V was clipped by 0 bases and J by 5 bases; unmatched bases: 4. CDR3 loop: CASSEYDRGLYGYTF. The DNA of the CDR3 is TGTGCCAGCAGTGAATATGACAGGGGGTTGTATGGCTACACCTTC.

The chain carries TRBV30 and TRBJ2-1; no reliable D call. The CDR3 is made up of 14 amino acids. V was pared by 4 bases and J by 1 base, with 11 bases between. Germline values: CDR1 GTSNPN, CDR2 SVGIG (reference sequence). The CDR3 nucleotides are TGTGCCTGGAATTTTGGGCAATCCTACAATGAGCAGTTCTTC. Translated, it gives CAWNFGQSYNEQFF. The full variable domain, its missing parts supplied by reference TRBV30 and TRBJ2-1, is SQTIHQWPATLVQPVGSPLSLECTVEGTSNPNLYWYRQAAGRGLQLLFYSVGIGQISSEVPQNLSASRPQDRQFILSSKKLLLSDSGFYLCAWNFGQSYNEQFFGPGTRLTVL.

V gene TRBV13 combines with J gene TRBJ2-1; 14 bases are shared with TRBD2. In germline, CDR1 is PRHDT, CDR2 FYEKMQ (reference sequence). V trimming: 2 bases; J trimming: 8 bases; junction bases outside the gene matches: 14. The CDR3 loop spans 19 amino acids. CDR3 amino acids: CASSLRGWGTSGGLDEQFF. CDR3 bases: TGTGCCAGCAGCTTAAGGGGGTGGGGGACTAGCGGGGGTCTCGATGAGCAGTTCTTC.

The chain uses TRBV12-3 or TRBV12-4 and TRBJ1-3, with D uncertain. The CDR3 extends over 15 amino acids. V was trimmed by 1 base and J by 1 base, leaving 8 bases between them. CDR3 sequence: CASSLEAGSGNTIYF. The CDR3 DNA sequence: TGTGCCAGCAGTTTAGAAGCGGGGTCTGGAAACACCATATATTTT.

The chain joins TRBV27 to TRBJ2-2; 7 bases match TRBD1. The CDR3 sequence is 16 residues long. The ends lost 4 bases at V and 6 bases at J; junction bases unmatched: 11. Germline V lookup: CDR1 MNHEY, CDR2 SMNVEV (reference sequence). CDR3 sequence: CASSSYGTAVAGELFF. Written as DNA, the CDR3 is TGTGCCAGCAGTTCTTACGGGACAGCAGTTGCCGGGGAGCTGTTTTTT.

V gene TRBV4-3 combines with J gene TRBJ2-3; 7 bases align to TRBD2. CDR3 length equals 15 residues. Germline CDR1 and CDR2: LGHNA and YSLEER. Trimming cost V 1 base and J 4 bases; bases outside gene matches: 5. CDR3 sequence (DNA): TGCGCCAGCAGCCAAGGGCGGGGGTATTCAGATACGCAGTATTTT. This sequence encodes CASSQGRGYSDTQYF.

This chain connects TRBV20-1 to TRBJ2-7; the D gene is possibly TRBD2 (5 bases). Deletions cut 1 base from V and 0 bases from J, with 19 bases between. This CDR3 has 17 residues. Per the germline V gene, CDR1 is DFQATT and CDR2 is SNEGSKA (reference sequence). The CDR3 DNA is TGCAGTGCTAGAGGGGGTCAAGGAGGTAAAAGCTCCTACGAGCAGTACTTC. Translation gives CSARGGQGGKSSYEQYF.

The chain combines TRBV27 with TRBJ2-2, with D maybe TRBD1 (6 bases). Looked up from germline, CDR1 is MNHEY and CDR2 is SMNVEV (reference sequence). Trimming left V 2 bases short and J 5 bases short, with 18 bases between. The CDR3 length is 17 residues. In nucleotides, the CDR3 is TGTGCCAGCAGTTTACTGGTCCCAGGGGCAGGGACCGGGGAGCTGTTTTTT. It translates to CASSLLVPGAGTGELFF.